The T cell receptor beta chain described here comes from a study of cytomegalovirus exposure and HLA in healthy donors. Points from the study as a whole: Published work reported that the classifier diagnosed cytomegalovirus status with high specificity and sensitivity. The study flagged some 170 TCR beta chains as cytomegalovirus-associated.

Remarks on this clone: Its antigen is unidentified.

Germline V CDR1 and CDR2: SGHRS, YFSETQ. V was shortened by 1 base and J by 4 bases, with 12 bases between the two germline ends. CDR3 length: 15 amino acids. Data came from immunoSEQ multiplex PCR; TCRdb stores just in-frame clones and leaves some out. The sample carries some 270,000 clones, about 86% recorded once. The receptor's source is a woman aged 18-29 years in good health and CMV-seronegative. The V call is TRBV5-1, the J call TRBJ1-3; D perhaps matches TRBD1 (6 bases). Sequencing was carried out using PBMCs. The chain's CDR3 is CASSLLGAGGNTIYF. In DNA, the CDR3 is TGCGCCAGCAGCTTGCTGGGGGCAGGGGGAAACACCATATATTTT.